The entry below gives a single T cell receptor beta chain sequence along with its context. The CDR3 loop spans 16 amino acids. The J segment lost 2 bases and the V segment lost 3 bases, leaving 8 bases of the junction unmatched. Germline V gives CDR1 KGHSH, CDR2 LQKENI. The protocol was immunoSEQ multiplex PCR, while the TCRdb copy is restricted to in-frame clones and leaves out a portion. The sample holds 5,600 or so clones; around three quarters are singletons and the top ten take 6.5% to 8%. The record originates from a study of immune characteristics of hereditary and idiopathic chronic pancreatitis. Total pancreatectomy with islet autotransplantation was the source of the chronic pancreatitis pancreas tissue.

This receptor was taken from a human donor with chronic pancreatitis. Sequencing input: pancreas tissue with hereditary chronic pancreatitis. This chain joins TRBV18 and TRBJ2-7, with TRBD1 matching over 9 bases. The CDR3 DNA reads as TGTGCCAGCTCACCCGCACTCGGGACAGGGCCCTACGAGCAGTACTTC. Translating it yields CASSPALGTGPYEQYF.